This TCR beta chain was identified in a study of cytotoxic CD8 clonotypes in ibrutinib-treated CLL. This clone appeared a single time. What it recognizes is unknown. Trimming at V came to 7 bases and at J to 1 base, leaving 9 bases not matched to a gene. Germline CDR1 reads MNHEY; CDR2 reads SVGAGI. This CDR3 comprises 15 residues. The study's findings and limits: Baseline clonality, above age-matched healthy donor levels, tracked circulating CD8+ T-cell counts. Sampling times differed between sustained-remission and progressing patients. Clonality went up at ibrutinib response and then declined back toward baseline at progression.

Assay used: immunoSEQ multiplex PCR; TCRdb lists only in-frame clones, some missing. This table has about 130,000 clones, less than 90% appearing once. The source is a human donor with chronic lymphocytic leukemia. This specimen was PBMCs, taken after 24 months of ibrutinib treatment. V usage is TRBV6-5 and J usage is TRBJ2-7, with 8 bases aligning to TRBD1. CDR3 in amino acids: CASKVDREVSYEQYF. The DNA for the CDR3 is TGTGCCAGCAAGGTGGACAGGGAAGTTTCCTACGAGCAGTACTTC.